The present T cell receptor (beta chain) was sequenced within a study of CXCR3-negative and CXCR3-positive naive CD8 T cells. Study-level results: CXCR3-negative and CXCR3-positive naive cells shared comparable TRBV-TRBJ usage, but memory cells did not.

Each CD8+ T cell subset was flow-sorted in triplicate. Every sort contained 250,000 to 350,000 cells. A CD45RO-CCR7+CD27+CD95- phenotype identified naive CD8+ T cells. Details on this clonotype: Its antigen is unidentified.

The V gene's germline CDR1 is SEHNR and CDR2 FQNEAQ (reference sequence). The CDR3 runs 15 residues. All TRB cDNA libraries came from 5' RACE performed with UMI labels. For each CDR3 protein, TCRdb gives one entry from its re-call of the 5' RACE reads, without DNA. This repertoire includes 150,000 or so distinct CDR3 sequences. The TCR sequence derives from a human donor in good health. Some clones in this sample may be carry-over from other donors' samples. Material: naive CXCR3- CD8+ T cells from blood. As for subset: CD45RO-CCR7+CD27+CD95- naive CD8+ T cells lacking CXCR3 (TNR3-). This chain links TRBV7-9 with TRBJ2-1; TCRdb names TRBD1, which stays unverified in the absence of DNA. CDR3 loop: CASSSRESSYNEQFF.